These T cell receptor beta chains were read from a single sample in a study of CD4 T cell repertoires in COVID-19. The protocol was immunoSEQ multiplex PCR, while the TCRdb copy is restricted to in-frame clones and leaves out a portion. This sample carries about 75,000 clones, approximately 83% of them seen once, and the ten largest clones take 0.45% to 0.7%. The specimen comprised CD4+ T cells from peripheral blood, sampled after recovery from COVID-19. These receptors all come from a human donor who had COVID-19. Each CDR3 is given with its conserved first and last residue. D genes are given only for firm matches. Not all rows give a size; the values are once, few, many and, for expanded clones, a class.

- | TRBJ1-3 | TRBV29-1 | - | TGCAGCGTTGCCCAGGGATCCGGAAACACCATATATTTT | CSVAQGSGNTIYF
- | TRBJ2-6 | TRBV19 | - | TGTGCCACCGAGCCGACCGGGGCCAACGTCCTGACTTTC | CATEPTGANVLTF
few | TRBJ1-1 | TRBV11-3 | - | TGTGCCAGCAGCTTGGACCAGACGAACACTGAAGCTTTCTTT | CASSLDQTNTEAFF
- | TRBJ1-6 | TRBV9 | - | TGTGCCAGCAGCGAACTACAGGGAAGGAATTCACCCCTCCACTTT | CASSELQGRNSPLHF
- | TRBJ2-3 | TRBV4-2 | TRBD2 | TGTGCCAGCAGCCAAGAGGGCGACCTAGCGGGACTAAGCACAGATACGCAGTATTTT | CASSQEGDLAGLSTDTQYF
few | TRBJ2-7 | TRBV6-2/TRBV6-3 | - | TGTGCCAGCAGTTACTCACACGAGCAGTACTTC | CASSYSHEQYF
- | TRBJ1-5 | TRBV30 | - | TGTGCCTGGAGTGTACTCAGCAATCAGCCCCAGCATTTT | CAWSVLSNQPQHF
- | TRBJ2-7 | TRBV20-1 | - | TGCAGTGCGACATTCGGCGAGCAGTACTTC | CSATFGEQYF
- | TRBJ2-7 | TRBV12-3/TRBV12-4 | TRBD2 | TGTGCCAGCAGCCGCGGGGGATACGAGCAGTACTTC | CASSRGGYEQYF
- | TRBJ2-3 | TRBV10-2 | TRBD2 | TGCGCCAGCAGCGAAAGCGGGAGGGCTCGTTCAGATACGCAGTATTTT | CASSESGRARSDTQYF
- | TRBJ1-3 | TRBV11-2 | - | TGTGCCAGCAGCCCTGACACGGACATAGGCACCATATATTTT | CASSPDTDIGTIYF
- | TRBJ2-2 | TRBV28 | TRBD2 | TGTGCCAGCAGTAAGGCCCTAGCGGGGGCCCTGTTGTTTTTT | CASSKALAGALLFF
- | TRBJ2-7 | TRBV7-2 | TRBD1 | TGTGCCAGCAGCCACAGACAGGGCTCCTACGAGCAGTACTTC | CASSHRQGSYEQYF
- | TRBJ2-1 | TRBV2 | - | TGTGCCAGCACTATATTTTCCAGGGCGAATGAGCAGTTCTTC | CASTIFSRANEQFF
- | TRBJ2-3 | TRBV19 | - | TGTGCCAGTAGTATACTTCGGGGAGATACGCAGTATTTT | CASSILRGDTQYF
- | TRBJ2-7 | TRBV28 | - | TGTGCCAGCAGGGCTCCCCTAACTCACGAGCAGTACTTC | CASRAPLTHEQYF
few | TRBJ2-3 | TRBV7-2 | TRBD2 | TGTGCCAGCAGCCATCGCCCCCCGCTAGCGGGTAACCTTAGGGATACGCAGTATTTT | CASSHRPPLAGNLRDTQYF
few | TRBJ1-2 | TRBV6-5 | - | TGTGCCGCCGCTCAGGGGAGTGGCTACACCTTC | CAAAQGSGYTF
- | TRBJ2-7 | TRBV18 | - | TGTGCCAGCTCACCGGGCGGGGGCGGCCCCTACGAGCAGTACTTC | CASSPGGGGPYEQYF
- | TRBJ2-7 | TRBV23-1 | - | TGCGCCAGCCCATGGGACGAGCAGTACTTC | CASPWDEQYF
- | TRBJ2-5 | TRBV14 | TRBD2 | TGTGCCAGCAGCCCCTTGACTAGCGGCCAAGAGACCCAGTACTTC | CASSPLTSGQETQYF
- | TRBJ1-4 | TRBV19 | - | TGTGCCAGTAGTGAACAGGGCTCGAGGGAAAAACTGTTTTTT | CASSEQGSREKLFF
- | TRBJ2-7 | TRBV3-1/TRBV3-2 | TRBD1 | TGTGCCAGCAGCCCGGGGACAGCCTACGAGCAGTACTTC | CASSPGTAYEQYF
- | TRBJ1-3 | TRBV30 | - | TGTGCCTGGAGTAGGCCCTCTGGAAACACCATATATTTT | CAWSRPSGNTIYF
once | TRBJ2-3 | TRBV5-4 | TRBD2 | TGTGCCAGCAGTTTCAAAAGCGGGGGGCCGAGCACAGATACGCAGTATTTT | CASSFKSGGPSTDTQYF
- | TRBJ2-3 | TRBV7-2 | - | TGTGCCAGCAGCTTAGCTCCTGGCGGTAGCACAGATACGCAGTATTTT | CASSLAPGGSTDTQYF
- | TRBJ1-2 | TRBV10-3 | - | TGTGCCATAAACCCTCGGACAGATAACTATGGCTACACCTTC | CAINPRTDNYGYTF
- | TRBJ1-2 | TRBV28 | - | TGTGCCAGCAGTTTATTGGGCTATGGCTACACCTTC | CASSLLGYGYTF
- | TRBJ1-1 | TRBV30 | - | TGTGCCTGGAGCGCGGGGCCCAAGAGCGGAGCTTTCTTT | CAWSAGPKSGAFF
- | TRBJ1-5 | TRBV19 | TRBD1 | TGTGCCAGTAGTGCCCAGACAGGGGCCCAGCCCCAGCATTTT | CASSAQTGAQPQHF
- | TRBJ2-7 | TRBV24-1 | - | TGTGCCACCAGTGATTTCTACGAGCAGTACTTC | CATSDFYEQYF
- | TRBJ2-3 | TRBV6-5 | - | TGTGCCAGCAGCCTACTAGCTCCCACAGATACGCAGTATTTT | CASSLLAPTDTQYF
- | TRBJ2-7 | TRBV25-1 | - | TGTGCCAGCAGTGAATCTGTCCGACTGAGTGGGGAGCAGTACTTC | CASSESVRLSGEQYF
- | TRBJ2-1 | TRBV18 | TRBD2 | TGTGCCAGCTCACTTCGACTAGCGGGGGGGAACAATGAGCAGTTCTTC | CASSLRLAGGNNEQFF
medium-sized | TRBJ1-1 | TRBV5-3 | - | TGTGCCAGAGATGGGACACCCGAAAACATGAACACTGAAGCTTTCTTT | CARDGTPENMNTEAFF
- | TRBJ1-2 | TRBV5-4 | - | TGTGCCAGCAGCTTCTACGGCTCGGTCTATGGCTACACCTTC | CASSFYGSVYGYTF
- | TRBJ1-3 | TRBV6-4 | - | TGTGCCAGCAGTGACAGGGATCCTGGAAACACCATATATTTT | CASSDRDPGNTIYF
once | TRBJ1-2 | TRBV6-2/TRBV6-3 | TRBD1 | TGTGCCAGCAGTTTCACAAGACAGGGGGCTGAGGGCTACACCTTC | CASSFTRQGAEGYTF
- | TRBJ1-6 | TRBV12-3/TRBV12-4 | - | TGTGCCAGCAGTACGGCGGGTTCACCCCTCCACTTT | CASSTAGSPLHF
few | TRBJ1-1 | TRBV3-1/TRBV3-2 | TRBD1 | TGTGCCAGCAGCTTCCGACAGGGCACTGAAGCTTTCTTT | CASSFRQGTEAFF